The entry that follows covers one T cell receptor beta chain sequence. The data stem from a study of blood T cell repertoires in COVID-19. Sequencing was performed with immunoSEQ multiplex PCR; in TCRdb, only in-frame clones are kept and a portion is missing. This sample has more than 70,000 clones, with around nine tenths found just once. Material: peripheral blood. This receptor was obtained from a woman aged 45 to 65 in a cohort sampled during active COVID-19.

The CDR3 DNA reads TGCAGCGTTGAAATCTTAGCGGGAGGGCCTAGGGAAGATACGCAGTATTTT. Amino acids: CSVEILAGGPREDTQYF. The gene calls are TRBV29-1 and TRBJ2-3; 11 bases line up with TRBD2. J gave up 5 bases and V 2 bases, and 12 bases lay outside the gene matches. The CDR3 consists of 17 residues. The germline V gene encodes CDR1 SQVTM and CDR2 ANQGSEA.